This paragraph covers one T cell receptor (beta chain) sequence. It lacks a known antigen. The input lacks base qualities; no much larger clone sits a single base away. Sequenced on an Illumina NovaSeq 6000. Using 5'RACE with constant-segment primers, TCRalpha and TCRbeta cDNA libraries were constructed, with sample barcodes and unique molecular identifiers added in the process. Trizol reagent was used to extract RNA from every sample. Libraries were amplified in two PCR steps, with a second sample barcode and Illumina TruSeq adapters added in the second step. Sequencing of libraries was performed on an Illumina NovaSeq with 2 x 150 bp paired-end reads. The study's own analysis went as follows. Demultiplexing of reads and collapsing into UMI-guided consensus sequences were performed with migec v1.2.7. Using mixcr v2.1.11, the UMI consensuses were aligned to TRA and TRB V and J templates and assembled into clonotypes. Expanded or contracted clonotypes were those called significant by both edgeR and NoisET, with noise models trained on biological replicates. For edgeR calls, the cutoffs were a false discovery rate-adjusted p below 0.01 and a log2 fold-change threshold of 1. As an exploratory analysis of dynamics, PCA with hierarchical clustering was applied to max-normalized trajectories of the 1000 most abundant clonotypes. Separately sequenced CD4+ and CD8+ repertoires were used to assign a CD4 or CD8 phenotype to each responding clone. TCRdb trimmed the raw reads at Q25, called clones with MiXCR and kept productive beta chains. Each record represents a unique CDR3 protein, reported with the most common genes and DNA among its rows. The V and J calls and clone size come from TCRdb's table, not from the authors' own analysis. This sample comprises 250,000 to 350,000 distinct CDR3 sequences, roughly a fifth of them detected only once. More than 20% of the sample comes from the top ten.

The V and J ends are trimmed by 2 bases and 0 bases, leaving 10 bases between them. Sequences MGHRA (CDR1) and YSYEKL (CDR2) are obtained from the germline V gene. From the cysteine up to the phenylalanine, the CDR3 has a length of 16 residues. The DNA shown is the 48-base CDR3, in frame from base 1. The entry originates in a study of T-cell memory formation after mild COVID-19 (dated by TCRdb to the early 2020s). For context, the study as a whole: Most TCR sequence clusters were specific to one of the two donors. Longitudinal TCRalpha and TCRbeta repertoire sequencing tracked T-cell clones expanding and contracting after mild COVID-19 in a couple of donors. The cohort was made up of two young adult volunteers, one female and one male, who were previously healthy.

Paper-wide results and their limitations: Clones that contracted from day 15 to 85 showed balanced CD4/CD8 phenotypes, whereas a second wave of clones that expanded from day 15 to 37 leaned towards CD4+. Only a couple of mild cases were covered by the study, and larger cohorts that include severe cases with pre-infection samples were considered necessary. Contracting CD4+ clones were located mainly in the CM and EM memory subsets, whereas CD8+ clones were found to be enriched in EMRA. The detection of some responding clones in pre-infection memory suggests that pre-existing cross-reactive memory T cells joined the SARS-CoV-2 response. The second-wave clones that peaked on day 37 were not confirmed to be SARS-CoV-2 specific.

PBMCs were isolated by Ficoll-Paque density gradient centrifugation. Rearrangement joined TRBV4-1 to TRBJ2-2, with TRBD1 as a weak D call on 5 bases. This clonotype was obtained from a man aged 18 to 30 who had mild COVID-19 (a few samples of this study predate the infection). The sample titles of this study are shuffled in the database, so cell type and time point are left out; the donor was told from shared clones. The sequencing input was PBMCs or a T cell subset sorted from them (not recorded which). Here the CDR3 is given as CASSQYWGSNTGELFF. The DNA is TGCGCCAGCAGCCAATACTGGGGCTCGAACACCGGGGAGCTGTTTTTT.